The present entry profiles one T cell receptor beta chain with its context. The clone's antigen remains unknown. One base away there is no much larger clone; base qualities are not given. This entry is derived from a study of identical twins (dated by TCRdb to about 2016). A note on the overall study: To test whether fetal clonotypes persist, the study used deep sequencing on TCR alpha and beta repertoires from monozygotic twins, unrelated adults of various ages, and cord blood. To rule out contamination, the twin experiments were replicated at different times with different library preparation protocols. What the work shows at the level of the full study, not this receptor alone: Zero-insertion analyses could be partly confounded by invariant T cells such as MAIT and iNKT, though diverse VJ usage argued against such confounding for most clonotypes. The excess sharing between twins in beta out-of-frame sequences was weaker because fewer shared sequences reduced the signal-to-noise ratio. Conclusions relied on cross-sectional statistical analysis, since the same donors could not be followed over many years. Out-of-frame TCR alpha sharing in monozygotic twins was systematically underestimated by recombination models, whereas sharing between unrelated individuals was in agreement with the recombination models. Compared with coincidental sharing between unrelated individuals, an excess of low generation-probability sequences was observed among out-of-frame TCR alpha sequences shared between twins. Fewer insertions were carried by abundant cord blood beta clonotypes; a weaker similar trend was observed in young adult naive repertoires, while no such trend was observed in memory repertoires.

Every donor in the study was a healthy Caucasian. The twin cohort comprised three pairs of female monozygotic twins, all aged about 18 to 30 years. The RNA used for TCR libraries was isolated from peripheral blood mononuclear cells. Spanning cysteine to phenylalanine, the CDR3 consists of 13 amino acids. The CDR3 DNA has 39 bases and is translated from base 1. The germline V and J ends show losses of 8 bases and 4 bases respectively, and no gene match explains 7 bases of the junction. Reading the germline V gene (reference sequence) gives CDR1 SEHNR and CDR2 FQNEAQ. Receptor amplification or capture employed 5' RACE. The run used an Illumina HiSeq 2000. Template switching introduced a universal primer binding site; the final cDNA contained a unique molecular identifier, enabling accurate counting of TCR cDNA molecules. First-strand cDNA for TCR alpha and beta chains was synthesized from specific primers in the conserved constant-segment region. To control for contamination, every cDNA library was double barcoded, receiving both a SMART-Mk sample barcode and Illumina barcodes. TruSeq adapter sequences, together with Illumina sample barcodes, were added in two successive PCR steps. The Illumina HiSeq platform was used with custom primers to sequence TCR alpha and beta cDNA libraries. For the original study's pipeline: Unique molecular identifiers were extracted from raw reads with MiGEC, and CDR3 positions were determined with MiXCR. Recombination models were inferred per individual with the repgenHMM and IGoR tools using an EM algorithm. The analysis of shared clonotypes was done with the tcR package in R, with sharing normalized by the product of cloneset sizes. To study raw recombination without the effects of thymic and clonal selection, out-of-frame nonproductive sequences were analyzed. TCRdb's own reprocessing of the public reads used fastp at Q25 and MiXCR and kept productive beta chains. Here each entry gathers all rows of one CDR3 protein and keeps the most common genes and DNA. The V and J calls, along with clone size, are taken from TCRdb and not from the paper's own processing. The sample table lists about 790,000 distinct CDR3 sequences, 15% to 20% of them with a count of one. Around 13% of the sample is in the top ten clones.

The same data also contributed to another study, on T cells expressing NK-cell markers. As the second paper documents: Three sorted T-cell subsets (CD3+CD56+NKG2C+, CD3+CD56+NKG2C- and CD3+CD56-NKG2C+) from fewer than 10 donors had their TCR beta-chain repertoires profiled. Among the eight sequenced donors, only one was HCMV-seronegative, while the other seven were HCMV-seropositive. In several experiments an anti-gammadeltaTCR antibody was added to restrict sorting to alphabetaTCR-expressing T cells. For 6 or 7 donors, the dominant CD3+CD56+NKG2C+ clonotypes were among the top 10 CD8+ clonotypes and accounted for about 1.0-7.5% of CD8+ T cells. Those dominant clonotypes were again the most abundant among CD3+CD56-NKG2C+ cells in a few donors, at roughly 25-60.1%. It remained unclear whether the expanded NKG2C-expressing T cell clones were specific for HCMV antigens. All eight donors whose samples were sequenced were randomly selected healthy volunteers, three of them men and five women. HCMV-specific IgG was detected in serum with a commercial ELISA kit to determine HCMV serostatus. Bulk peripheral blood T-cell repertoires were additionally sequenced from unsorted PBMC for several donors. MIGEC handled demultiplexing of the reads and grouping by UMI, while MiTCR was used to assemble and quantify clonotypes. To exclude erroneous sequences, any TCR cDNA sequence not supported by at least two reads was discarded. The tcR package was used for downstream repertoire analysis, and clonotypes were matched between fractions using CDR3 nucleotide sequence together with V segment. VDJmatch was used to annotate antigen specificity against VDJdb, with one amino acid substitution in CDR3 permitted.

Sequences were obtained from PBMCs. The chain couples TRBV7-9 to TRBJ2-7; 8 of the junction bases match TRBD2. The clonotype was recovered from a woman under 30 in good health. The DNA is TGTGCCAGCCGGTTCGCGGGAGGTTACGAGCAGTACTTC. It translates as CASRFAGGYEQYF.